Reported below is one T cell receptor beta chain. The specificity of this receptor is unknown. There are no base qualities to consult, and no much larger clone falls within one base. The entry originates in a study of blood T cells in healthy people across ages (dated by TCRdb to the mid-2010s). For context, the study as a whole: In model experiments, roughly one uniquely barcoded TCR beta cDNA molecule per two T cells was captured by template switching. To track age-related changes in TCR beta repertoire diversity, the study relied on deep sequencing normalized with unique cDNA molecular identifiers. To avoid experimental bias, donors of different ages were spread randomly across the sequencing lanes. The study analyzed two additional independent replicas of 1 million unique cDNA reads from the same blood draw for two donors, one aged 18 to 30 and one aged 80 or older. Donors were grouped into four age groups: young (average roughly 15 years), middle-aged (around 39), aged (62) and long-lived (approximately 75).

Donors were 40 or so systemically healthy Caucasian individuals from Russia aged about 6 to 100 years. Around 9.9 milliliters of peripheral blood were collected from each donor into EDTA-treated Vacutainer tubes. Ficoll-Paque density-gradient centrifugation was used to isolate PBMCs, with at least 6.5 million per sample. Trizol reagent was used to extract total RNA from the PBMCs, yielding at least 6 micrograms per sample. The percentages of naive CD45RAhigh/CD27high T cells were determined by flow cytometry on a PBMC aliquot from every donor. CDR3 length: 12 amino acids, cysteine to phenylalanine. This entry keeps only the CDR3 DNA: 36 bases, framed from base 1. V gives up 7 bases and J gives up 4 bases, and the segment between their germline ends measures 7 bases. Sequences MNHEY (CDR1) and SVGEGT (CDR2) are obtained from the germline V gene. Libraries were made using 5' RACE. TCRdb shows the sequencer as Illumina HiSeq 2500. A second roughly 6 to 12 cycle PCR used a sample-barcoded 5' primer and a J-beta primer mix. A unique molecular identifier was introduced onto each TCR beta cDNA molecule by a template-switch 5' adaptor carrying 12 random nucleotides. Each sample yielded at least 2.5 million CDR3-containing paired-end reads. First-strand cDNA synthesis was performed from all RNA using the Mint cDNA synthesis kit, with priming by a TRBC-specific oligonucleotide. Following uracil-DNA glycosylase treatment, all cDNA underwent a first 18-cycle PCR with the universal primers M1SS and BC2_uni_R. Per the authors' processing: For normalization, 1 million high-quality reads were randomly selected from each sample, with every read carrying a distinct molecular identifier. Reads sharing molecular identifiers were discarded rather than binned into consensus sequences. MiTCR, set to a Q25 quality threshold and the strictest error-elimination algorithm, was used for CDR3 identification, clonotype clustering and error correction. A nonparametric unseen species model with Euler transformation was used to estimate a lower bound on total TCR beta diversity. Through fastp at Q25 and MiXCR, TCRdb rebuilt clones from the public reads, retaining in-frame beta chains. Rows with one shared CDR3 protein collapse into an entry with the most common genes and DNA. The V and J calls and clone size come from TCRdb's table, not from the authors' own analysis. The table for this sample lists around 1,500,000 distinct CDR3 sequences; about 30% of them were counted only once. The ten top clones hold roughly 8% of the sample.

Overall results and qualifications from the work: Observed TCR beta diversity correlated strongly with the percentage of naive T cells measured by flow cytometry. Donor CMV infection status was unknown, potentially confounding age-related changes in expanded clonotypes. Estimates of total diversity based on one million sequenced T cells were considered lower bounds and underestimates. Because profiling used bulk unsorted PBMCs, naive and antigen-experienced compartments could not be compared conclusively. Compared with the aged group, the long-lived group had more naive CD4+ T cells, fewer expanded clones and increased TCR diversity, a pattern suggesting age selection. Observed TCR beta diversity per million T cells fell roughly linearly with age, and a significant reduction was already apparent by age about 43.

The rearrangement combines TRBV6-2 or TRBV6-3 with TRBJ2-2; no D gene call is confident. This sequence originates from a woman younger than 45 in good health. Specimen: blood. The CDR3 region: CASTLSTGELFF. The DNA is as follows: TGTGCCAGCACTCTATCCACCGGGGAGCTGTTTTTT.